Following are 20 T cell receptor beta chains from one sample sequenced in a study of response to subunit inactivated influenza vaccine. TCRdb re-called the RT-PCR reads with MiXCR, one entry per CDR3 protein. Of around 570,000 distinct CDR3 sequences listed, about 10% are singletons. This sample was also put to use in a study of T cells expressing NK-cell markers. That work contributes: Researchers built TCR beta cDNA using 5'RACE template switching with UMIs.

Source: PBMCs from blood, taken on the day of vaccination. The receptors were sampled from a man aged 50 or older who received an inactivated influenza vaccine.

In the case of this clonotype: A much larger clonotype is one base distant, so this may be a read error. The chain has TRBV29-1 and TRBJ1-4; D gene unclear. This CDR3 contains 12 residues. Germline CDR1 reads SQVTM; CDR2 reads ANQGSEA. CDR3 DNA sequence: TGCAGCGTTTCAGCAACTAATAAAAAACTGTTTTTT. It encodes CSVSATNKKLFF. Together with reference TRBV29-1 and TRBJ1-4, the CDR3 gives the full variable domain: SAVISQKPSRDICQRGTSLTIQCQVDSQVTMMFWYRQQPGQSLTLIATANQGSEATYESGFVIDKFPISRPNLTFSTLTVSNMSPEDSSIYLCSVSATNKKLFFGSGTQLSVL.

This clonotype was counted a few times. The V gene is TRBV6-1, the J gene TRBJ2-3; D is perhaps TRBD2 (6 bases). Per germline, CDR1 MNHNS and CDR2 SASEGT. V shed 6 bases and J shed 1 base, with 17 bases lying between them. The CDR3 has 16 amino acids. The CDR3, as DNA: TGTGCCAGCAGCCCCACACCGGGACTCCGCACAGATACGCAGTATTTT. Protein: CASSPTPGLRTDTQYF.

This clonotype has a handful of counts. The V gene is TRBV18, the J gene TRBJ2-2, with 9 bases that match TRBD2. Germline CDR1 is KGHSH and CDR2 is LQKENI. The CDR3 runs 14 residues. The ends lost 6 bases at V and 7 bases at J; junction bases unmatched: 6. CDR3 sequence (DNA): TGTGCCAGCTCGGGGACTAGCAACGGCGGGGAGCTGTTTTTT. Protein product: CASSGTSNGGELFF. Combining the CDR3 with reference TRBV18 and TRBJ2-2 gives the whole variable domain NAGVMQNPRHLVRRRGQEARLRCSPMKGHSHVYWYRQLPEEGLKFMVYLQKENIIDESGMPKERFSAEFPKEGPSILRIQQVVRGDSAAYFCASSGTSNGGELFFGEGSRLTVL.

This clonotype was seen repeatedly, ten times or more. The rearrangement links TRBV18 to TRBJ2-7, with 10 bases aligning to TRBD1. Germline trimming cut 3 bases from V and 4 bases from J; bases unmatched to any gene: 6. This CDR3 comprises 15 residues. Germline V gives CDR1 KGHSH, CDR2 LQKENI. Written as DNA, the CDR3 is TGTGCCAGCTCACCTAGGACAGGGGGTACGTACGAGCAGTACTTC. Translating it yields CASSPRTGGTYEQYF.

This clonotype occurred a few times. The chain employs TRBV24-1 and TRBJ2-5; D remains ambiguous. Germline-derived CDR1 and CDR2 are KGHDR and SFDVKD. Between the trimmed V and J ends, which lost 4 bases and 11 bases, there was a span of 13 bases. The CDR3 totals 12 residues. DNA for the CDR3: TGTGCCACCAGTGACCAAGGACGACCGCAGTACTTC. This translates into CATSDQGRPQYF.

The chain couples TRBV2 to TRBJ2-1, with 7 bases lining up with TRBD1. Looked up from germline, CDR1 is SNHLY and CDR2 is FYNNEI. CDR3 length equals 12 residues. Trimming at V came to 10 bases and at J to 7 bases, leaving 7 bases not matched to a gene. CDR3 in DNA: TGTGCCACTAGACAGGGATGGAATGAGCAGTTCTTC. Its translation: CATRQGWNEQFF.

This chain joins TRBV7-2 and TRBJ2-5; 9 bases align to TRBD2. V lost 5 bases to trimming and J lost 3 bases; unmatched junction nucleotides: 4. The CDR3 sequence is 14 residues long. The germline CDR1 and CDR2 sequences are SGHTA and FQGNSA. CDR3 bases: TGTGCCAGCAGCCTACCTAGCGGGGAAGAGACCCAGTACTTC. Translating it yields CASSLPSGEETQYF.

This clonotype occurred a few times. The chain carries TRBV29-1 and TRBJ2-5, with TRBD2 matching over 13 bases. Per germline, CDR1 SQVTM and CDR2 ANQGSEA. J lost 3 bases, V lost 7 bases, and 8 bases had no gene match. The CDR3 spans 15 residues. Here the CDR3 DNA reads TGCAGCGCCTCCCGCGGGACTAGCGGGAAAGAGACCCAGTACTTC. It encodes CSASRGTSGKETQYF.

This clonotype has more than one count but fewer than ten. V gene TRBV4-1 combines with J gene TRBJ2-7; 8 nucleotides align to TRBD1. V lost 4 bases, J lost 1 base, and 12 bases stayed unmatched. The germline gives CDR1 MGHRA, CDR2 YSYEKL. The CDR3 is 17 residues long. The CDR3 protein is CASSRGFGTGGSYEQYF. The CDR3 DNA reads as TGCGCCAGCAGCCGAGGATTCGGTACAGGGGGATCCTACGAGCAGTACTTC.

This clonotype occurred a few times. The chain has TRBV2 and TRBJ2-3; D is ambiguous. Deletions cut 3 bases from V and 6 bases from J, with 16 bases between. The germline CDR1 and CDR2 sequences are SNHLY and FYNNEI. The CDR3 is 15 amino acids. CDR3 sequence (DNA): TGTGCCAGCAGTGACTTGCTCGAAGACGGGGATACGCAGTATTTT. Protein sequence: CASSDLLEDGDTQYF.

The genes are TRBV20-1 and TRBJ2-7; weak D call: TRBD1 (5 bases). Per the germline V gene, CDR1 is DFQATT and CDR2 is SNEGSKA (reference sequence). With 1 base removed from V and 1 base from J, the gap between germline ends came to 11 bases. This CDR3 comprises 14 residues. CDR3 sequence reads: CSARAPAGSYEQYF. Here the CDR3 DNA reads TGCAGTGCTAGAGCCCCCGCAGGGTCCTACGAGCAGTACTTC.

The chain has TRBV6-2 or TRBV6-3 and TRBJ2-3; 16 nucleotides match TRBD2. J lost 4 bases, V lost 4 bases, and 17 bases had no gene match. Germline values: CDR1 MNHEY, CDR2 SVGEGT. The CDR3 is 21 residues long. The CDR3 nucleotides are TGTGCCAGCAGTTCACGTCCCCCGGGACTAGCGGGGGGGCAAGAGCCAGATACGCAGTATTTT. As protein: CASSSRPPGLAGGQEPDTQYF.

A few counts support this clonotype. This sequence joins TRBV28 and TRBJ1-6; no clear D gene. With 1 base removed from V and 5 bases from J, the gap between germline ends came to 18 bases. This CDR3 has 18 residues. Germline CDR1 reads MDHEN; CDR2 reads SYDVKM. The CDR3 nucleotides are TGTGCCAGCAGTTTATACTTCCGTGGCAGTTCGAATAATTCACCCCTCCACTTT. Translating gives CASSLYFRGSSNNSPLHF.

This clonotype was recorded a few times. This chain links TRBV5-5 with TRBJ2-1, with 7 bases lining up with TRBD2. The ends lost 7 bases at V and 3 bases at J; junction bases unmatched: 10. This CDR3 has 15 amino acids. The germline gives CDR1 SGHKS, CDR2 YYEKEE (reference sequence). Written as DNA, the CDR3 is TGTGCCAGCCACCGGGGCGGGGGTAACTACAATGAGCAGTTCTTC. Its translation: CASHRGGGNYNEQFF. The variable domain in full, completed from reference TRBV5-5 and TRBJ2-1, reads DAGVTQSPTHLIKTRGQQVTLRCSPISGHKSVSWYQQVLGQGPQFIFQYYEKEERGRGNFPDRFSARQFPNYSSELNVNALLLGDSALYLCASHRGGGNYNEQFFGPGTRLTVL.

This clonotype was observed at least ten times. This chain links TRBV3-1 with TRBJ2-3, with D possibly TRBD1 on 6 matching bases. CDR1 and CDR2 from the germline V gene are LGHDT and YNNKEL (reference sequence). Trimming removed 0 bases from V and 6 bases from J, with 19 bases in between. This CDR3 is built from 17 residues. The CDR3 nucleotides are TGTGCCAGCAGCCAAGATTTGGGCAGGGGCGCAGGGGATACGCAGTATTTT. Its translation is CASSQDLGRGAGDTQYF.

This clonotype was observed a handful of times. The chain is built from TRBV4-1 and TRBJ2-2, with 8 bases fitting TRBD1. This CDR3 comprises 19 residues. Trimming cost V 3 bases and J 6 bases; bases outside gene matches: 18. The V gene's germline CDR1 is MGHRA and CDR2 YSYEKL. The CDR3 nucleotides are TGCGCCAGCAGCCAGAGAGGGGACAGGTCAATTTCCTTGGCCGGGGAGCTGTTTTTT. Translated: CASSQRGDRSISLAGELFF.

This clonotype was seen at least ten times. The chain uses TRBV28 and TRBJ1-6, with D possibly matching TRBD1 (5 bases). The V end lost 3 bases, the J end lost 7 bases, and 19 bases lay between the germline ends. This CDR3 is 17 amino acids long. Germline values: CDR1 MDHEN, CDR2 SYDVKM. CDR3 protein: CASSFGAGWLGNSPLHF. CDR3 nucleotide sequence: TGTGCCAGCAGTTTTGGGGCAGGGTGGCTGGGAAATTCACCCCTCCACTTT.

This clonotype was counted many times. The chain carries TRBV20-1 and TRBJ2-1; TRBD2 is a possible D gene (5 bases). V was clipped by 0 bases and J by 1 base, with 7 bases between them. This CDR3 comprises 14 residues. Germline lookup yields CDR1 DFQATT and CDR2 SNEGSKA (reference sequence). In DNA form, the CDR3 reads TGCAGTGCTAGAGAACTAGATTCCTACAATGAGCAGTTCTTC. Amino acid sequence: CSARELDSYNEQFF.

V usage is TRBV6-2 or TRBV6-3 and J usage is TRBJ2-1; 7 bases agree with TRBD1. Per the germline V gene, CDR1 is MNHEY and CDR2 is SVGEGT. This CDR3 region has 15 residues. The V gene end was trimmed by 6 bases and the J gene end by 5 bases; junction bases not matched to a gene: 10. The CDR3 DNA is TGTGCCAGCAGACCACCCGGGACAGAGAACAATGAGCAGTTCTTC. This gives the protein CASRPPGTENNEQFF.

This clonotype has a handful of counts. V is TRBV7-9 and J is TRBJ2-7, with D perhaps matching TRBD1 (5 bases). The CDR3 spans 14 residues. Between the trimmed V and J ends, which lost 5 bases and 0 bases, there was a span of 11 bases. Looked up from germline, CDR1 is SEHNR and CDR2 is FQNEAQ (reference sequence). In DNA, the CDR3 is TGTGCCAGCAGCCCGACGACAGTCTCCTACGAGCAGTACTTC. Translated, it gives CASSPTTVSYEQYF.